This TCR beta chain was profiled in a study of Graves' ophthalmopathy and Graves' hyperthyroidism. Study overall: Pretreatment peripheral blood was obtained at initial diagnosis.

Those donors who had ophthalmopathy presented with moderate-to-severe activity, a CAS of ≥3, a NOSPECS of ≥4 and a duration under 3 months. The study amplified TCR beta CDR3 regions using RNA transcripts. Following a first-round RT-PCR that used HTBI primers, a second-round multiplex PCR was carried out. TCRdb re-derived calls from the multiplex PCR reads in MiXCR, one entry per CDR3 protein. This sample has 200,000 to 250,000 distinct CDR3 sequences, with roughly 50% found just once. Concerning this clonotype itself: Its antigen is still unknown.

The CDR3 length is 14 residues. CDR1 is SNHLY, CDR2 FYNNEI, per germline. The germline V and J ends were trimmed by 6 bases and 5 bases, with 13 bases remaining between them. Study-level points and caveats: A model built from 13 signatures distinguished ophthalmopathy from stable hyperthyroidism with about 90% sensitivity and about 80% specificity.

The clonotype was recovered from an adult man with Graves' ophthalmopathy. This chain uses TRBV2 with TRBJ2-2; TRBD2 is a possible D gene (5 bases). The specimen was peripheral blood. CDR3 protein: CASRALETTGELFF. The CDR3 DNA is TGTGCCAGCAGGGCACTAGAAACTACCGGGGAGCTGTTTTTT.